Described below is a single TCR beta chain sequence and its context. The data derive from a study of T-cell memory formation after mild COVID-19. V lost 4 bases and J lost 3; bases outside the gene matches: 8. CDR3 length equals 16 residues. The germline V gene has CDR1 SGHTA and CDR2 FQGTGA. TCRdb fed the 5' RACE reads into MiXCR, producing one record per CDR3 protein. The sample lists roughly 170,000 distinct CDR3 sequences; roughly 20% were seen once. The rearrangement links TRBV7-3 to TRBJ2-1, with 8 bases that match TRBD2. What was sequenced was PBMCs or a T cell subset sorted from them (not recorded which). This clonotype was obtained from a man younger than 35 who had mild COVID-19 (a few samples of this study predate the infection). Cell type and time point are not known. CDR3 coding DNA: TGTGCCAGCAGCTCCAGGGGTAGCGGGGACTACAATGAGCAGTTCTTC. As protein: CASSSRGSGDYNEQFF. Together with reference TRBV7-3 and TRBJ2-1, the CDR3 gives the full variable domain: GAGVSQTPSNKVTEKGKYVELRCDPISGHTALYWYRQSLGQGPEFLIYFQGTGAADDSGLPNDRFFAVRPEGSVSTLKIQRTERGDSAVYLCASSSRGSGDYNEQFFGPGTRLTVL.